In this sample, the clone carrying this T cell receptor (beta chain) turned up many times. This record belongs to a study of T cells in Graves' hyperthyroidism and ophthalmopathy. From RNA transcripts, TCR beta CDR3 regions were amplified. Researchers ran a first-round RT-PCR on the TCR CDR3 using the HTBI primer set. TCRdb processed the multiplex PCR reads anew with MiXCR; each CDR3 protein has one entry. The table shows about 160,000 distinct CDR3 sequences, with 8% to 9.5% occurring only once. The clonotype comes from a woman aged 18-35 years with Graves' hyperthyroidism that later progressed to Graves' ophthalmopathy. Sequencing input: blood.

The CDR3 is CASSSRVRGMDTGELFF. CDR3 DNA: TGTGCCAGTAGTAGTAGGGTTAGGGGCATGGACACCGGGGAGCTGTTTTTT. The chain recombines TRBV19 with TRBJ2-2; D is possibly TRBD1 (5 bases). Germline V lookup: CDR1 LNHDA, CDR2 SQIVND (reference sequence). Trimming took off 4 bases at V and 3 bases at J, with 18 bases between the two ends. The CDR3 covers 17 residues.